The 19 T cell receptor beta chains below were found in one sample sequenced in a study of OX40 agonist ivuxolimab in advanced cancers. The table came from immunoSEQ multiplex PCR; TCRdb's copy has only in-frame clones and leaves some out. The table includes approximately 17,000 clones, just over 70% detected once. The material sequenced was CD4+ or CD8+ T cells sorted from blood, taken in a trial of the OX40 agonist ivuxolimab. These receptors all come from an adult with an advanced solid tumor such as melanoma, head and neck, liver or kidney cancer.

This clone was detected only a few times. The chain carries TRBV6-1 and TRBJ1-3; no clear D. V lost 8 bases, J lost 4 bases, and 9 bases lay in between. Looked up from germline, CDR1 is MNHNS and CDR2 is SASEGT. CDR3 length: 12 amino acids. The DNA for the CDR3 is TGTGCCAGCGGGGAGGCAGGAAACACCATATATTTT. This sequence encodes CASGEAGNTIYF.

CDR3 sequence (DNA): TGTGCCAGCGAAGGTCTCTCAGGTGAGCAGTTCTTC. It codes for CASEGLSGEQFF. This chain connects TRBV7-9 to TRBJ2-1; D is uncertain. The germline V gene encodes CDR1 SEHNR and CDR2 FQNEAQ (reference sequence). V dropped 8 bases and J dropped 9 bases, with 14 bases sitting between them. The length of the CDR3 is 12 residues.

The rearrangement joins TRBV2 to TRBJ1-1; D is ambiguous. The germline V and J ends were trimmed by 3 bases and 0 bases, with 11 bases remaining between them. Per germline, CDR1 SNHLY and CDR2 FYNNEI. The CDR3 length is 15 residues. The CDR3 DNA reads TGTGCCAGCAGTGACCCTCGCGAGGTGAACACTGAAGCTTTCTTT. It encodes CASSDPREVNTEAFF.

The chain couples TRBV5-4 to TRBJ2-7, with D maybe TRBD1 (6 bases). The CDR3 sequence is 15 residues long. Deletions cut 4 bases from V and 1 base from J, with 15 bases between. The germline gives CDR1 SGHNT, CDR2 YYREEE (reference sequence). The CDR3 loop is CASSIGQSFSYEQYF. CDR3 coding DNA: TGTGCCAGCAGCATCGGACAGTCTTTTTCCTACGAGCAGTACTTC. The whole variable domain, filled in from reference TRBV5-4 and TRBJ2-7, reads ETGVTQSPTHLIKTRGQQVTLRCSSQSGHNTVSWYQQALGQGPQFIFQYYREEENGRGNFPPRFSGLQFPNYSSELNVNALELDDSALYLCASSIGQSFSYEQYFGPGTRLTVT.

Of note for this clone: At the DNA level, this CDR3 is encoded by other sequences in the same sample as well. The chain combines TRBV9 with TRBJ2-3; D may be TRBD2 (6 bases). Germline V gene data show CDR1 as SGDLS and CDR2 as YYNGEE. V dropped 0 bases and J dropped 5 bases, with 10 bases sitting between them. The CDR3 covers 14 residues. CDR3 sequence (DNA): TGTGCCAGCAGCGTAGCGGGAGCGGGAGATACGCAGTATTTT. It encodes CASSVAGAGDTQYF.

The chain is built from TRBV29-1 and TRBJ2-5, with 11 bases identical to TRBD1. Trimming removed 7 bases from V and 5 bases from J; junction bases left unmatched: 9. The CDR3 is made up of 14 amino acids. CDR1 is SQVTM and CDR2 is ANQGSEA in the germline V gene. The CDR3 coding sequence is TGCAGCGCCCTTCCGGACAGGGGGCTTGAGACCCAGTACTTC. Its translation is CSALPDRGLETQYF.

The chain recombines TRBV7-2 with TRBJ2-7, with 8 bases fitting TRBD2. The germline gives CDR1 SGHTA, CDR2 FQGNSA. The CDR3 runs to 13 residues. J was trimmed by 5 bases and V by 3 bases; bases with no gene match: 3. The CDR3 DNA reads as TGTGCCAGCAGCTTGGGGACTAGGAACGAGCAGTACTTC. It is translated as CASSLGTRNEQYF.

The chain joins TRBV9 to TRBJ2-2; no clear D. The CDR3 loop spans 11 amino acids. CDR1 SGDLS and CDR2 YYNGEE come from the germline V gene. Trimming took off 2 bases at V and 4 bases at J, with 0 bases between the two ends. The CDR3 DNA reads as TGTGCCAGCAGCGTCACCGGGGAGCTGTTTTTT. Its protein product is CASSVTGELFF. The entire variable domain, with the rest obtained from reference TRBV9 and TRBJ2-2, is as follows: DSGVTQTPKHLITATGQRVTLRCSPRSGDLSVYWYQQSLDQGLQFLIQYYNGEERAKGNILERFSAQQFPDLHSELNLSSLELGDSALYFCASSVTGELFFGEGSRLTVL.

The chain combines TRBV10-2 with TRBJ1-4, with TRBD1 as a possible D gene (5 bases). CDR1 and CDR2 (germline): WSHSY, SAAADI. This CDR3 has 13 amino acids. The V gene lost 6 bases and the J gene lost 4 bases, with 9 bases spanning the gap. DNA of the CDR3: TGCGCCAGCAGATCAGGGTTTAATGAAAAACTGTTTTTT. It translates to CASRSGFNEKLFF.

The V and J genes are TRBV27 and TRBJ2-1; 10 bases line up with TRBD2. Germline assignment: CDR1 MNHEY and CDR2 SMNVEV (reference sequence). The junction had 11 bases not matched to a gene; V was cut back by 6 bases and J by 0 bases. This CDR3 has 18 amino acids. As DNA, the CDR3 is TGTGCCAGCAGCGCCACTAGCGGGAACGCTGGCTCCTACAATGAGCAGTTCTTC. Amino acid sequence: CASSATSGNAGSYNEQFF.

This clone was recorded a few times. The chain is built from TRBV2 and TRBJ2-7; 11 positions agree with TRBD1. CDR3 length: 16 amino acids. V shed 3 bases, J shed 2 bases, and the junction held 6 bases outside the gene matches. Per the germline V gene, CDR1 is SNHLY and CDR2 is FYNNEI. CDR3 protein: CASSDWDRGDTYEQYF. The CDR3 DNA reads TGTGCCAGCAGTGATTGGGACAGGGGGGATACCTACGAGCAGTACTTC.

The V and J genes are TRBV7-9 and TRBJ2-6; D not resolved. V was clipped by 5 bases and J by 0 bases, with 17 bases between them. This CDR3 comprises 18 residues. Germline V gene sequence: CDR1 SEHNR, CDR2 FQNEAQ (reference sequence). CDR3 sequence reads: CASSPRWGLISGANVLTF. The CDR3 bases are TGTGCCAGCAGCCCGCGTTGGGGTCTAATCTCTGGGGCCAACGTCCTGACTTTC.

This clone occurred once. The chain couples TRBV6-1 to TRBJ2-1; tentative D call: TRBD2 (5 bases). Trimming removed 2 bases at V and 3 bases at J, with 17 bases between. In germline, CDR1 is MNHNS, CDR2 SASEGT. The CDR3 extends over 17 amino acids. CDR3 sequence (DNA): TGTGCCAGCAGTGAATTCGCCGGAGGTGAGGTCTACAATGAGCAGTTCTTC. The encoded protein is CASSEFAGGEVYNEQFF.

V gene TRBV2 combines with J gene TRBJ1-1, with D uncertain. The CDR3 covers 14 residues. Trimming pared 6 bases from V and 5 bases from J, leaving 16 bases between. CDR1 and CDR2 (germline): SNHLY, FYNNEI. DNA for the CDR3: TGTGCCAGCAGGCCCGACATCCAAGGGACTGAAGCTTTCTTT. Its protein is CASRPDIQGTEAFF.

The rearrangement uses TRBV4-3 and TRBJ1-1; tentatively, D is TRBD1 (6 bases). The CDR3 sequence is 14 residues long. V was trimmed by 1 base and J by 5 bases, leaving 11 bases between them. CDR1 and CDR2 from the germline V gene are LGHNA and YSLEER. CDR3 bases: TGCGCCAGCAGCCAAGCCAGGGGCTGGACTGAAGCTTTCTTT. This codes for CASSQARGWTEAFF.

The V and J genes are TRBV6-1 and TRBJ1-2; D uncertain. The CDR3 contains 13 residues. Looked up from germline, CDR1 is MNHNS and CDR2 is SASEGT. V lost 5 bases to trimming and J lost 1 base, with 8 bases between them. The CDR3: CASSSQYNYGYTF. The CDR3 region has the DNA TGTGCCAGCAGTTCTCAATATAACTATGGCTACACCTTC.

This sequence joins TRBV9 and TRBJ2-1, with unresolved D. Germline V CDR1 and CDR2: SGDLS, YYNGEE. With 3 bases removed from V and 6 bases from J, the gap between germline ends came to 7 bases. This CDR3 has 12 amino acids. CDR3 sequence (DNA): TGTGCCAGCAGCGAGTTTGGCAATGAGCAGTTCTTC. It encodes CASSEFGNEQFF.

This clone was seen a few times. The rearrangement uses TRBV13 and TRBJ1-1; 10 positions match TRBD1. The junction had 6 bases not matched to a gene; V was cut back by 5 bases and J by 0 bases. From germline, CDR1 is PRHDT and CDR2 FYEKMQ (reference sequence). The CDR3 runs 16 residues. CDR3 sequence: CASSDRDRGMNTEAFF. The CDR3 coding sequence is TGTGCCAGCAGCGACCGGGACAGGGGAATGAACACTGAAGCTTTCTTT.

The gene calls are TRBV2 and TRBJ2-1; 8 bases agree with TRBD1. The germline V gene encodes CDR1 SNHLY and CDR2 FYNNEI. The junction had 8 bases not matched to a gene; V was cut back by 5 bases and J by 2 bases. The CDR3 has 16 residues. CDR3 loop: CASSTGQVRAYNEQFF. The CDR3 DNA reads as TGTGCCAGCAGTACGGGACAGGTTCGGGCCTACAATGAGCAGTTCTTC.